This T cell receptor (beta chain) was captured in a study of T-cell memory formation after mild COVID-19. General observations from the study: Clonal second-wave expansions that peaked on day 37 had unconfirmed SARS-CoV-2 specificity. Chiefly within CM and EM were the contracting CD4+ clones; CD8+ ones were within EMRA. Pre-infection memory harbored some responding clones, suggesting cross-reactive memory joined.

Using constant-segment primers, 5'RACE produced TCR alpha and TCR beta cDNA libraries carrying sample barcodes and UMIs. Each CDR3 protein gets one entry after TCRdb re-called the 5' RACE reads with MiXCR. The sample has over 500,000 distinct CDR3 sequences, about 18% seen once. The sample holds many counts of this clonotype. Its antigen is not identified. This CDR3 has 17 residues. The V call is TRBV21-1, the J call TRBJ2-3; TRBD1 is taken as the D call from the table, unchecked against the DNA. TRBV21-1 represents a pseudogene. Sequences were obtained from PBMCs or a T cell subset sorted from them (not recorded which). The sequence was obtained from an adult woman who had mild COVID-19 (a few samples of this study predate the infection). Cell type and time point are not known. CDR3 coding DNA: TGTGCCAGCAGCAAAGCGGGTTCAGGGGCGCGGACAGATACGCAGTATTTT. Encoded protein: CASSKAGSGARTDTQYF.